This TCR beta chain came from a study of T cells in Graves' hyperthyroidism and ophthalmopathy. General study points: Ophthalmopathy stood apart from stable hyperthyroidism in a 13 V-J model.

This clonotype turned up a few times. What it binds is unknown. The trim removed 4 bases at V and 1 base at J, leaving 4 bases unmatched. Germline CDR1 and CDR2: KGHDR and SFDVKD. The CDR3 is made up of 15 amino acids. Authors of the study amplified TCR beta CDR3 regions from RNA transcripts. In the first-round RT-PCR of the TCR CDR3, the HTBI primer set was used. One entry per CDR3 protein, called by TCRdb with MiXCR from the multiplex PCR reads. The sample consists of around 350,000 distinct CDR3 sequences, just under 25% of them appearing once. PBMCs were derived from roughly 10 ml fresh peripheral blood.

Sequenced: blood. V gene TRBV24-1 combines with J gene TRBJ2-3; 7 nucleotides match TRBD1. The clonotype was recovered from a man aged 45-65 years with Graves' hyperthyroidism. The CDR3 nucleotides are TGTGCCACCAGTGACCCCGGGACAGGCACAGATACGCAGTATTTT. It codes for CATSDPGTGTDTQYF.